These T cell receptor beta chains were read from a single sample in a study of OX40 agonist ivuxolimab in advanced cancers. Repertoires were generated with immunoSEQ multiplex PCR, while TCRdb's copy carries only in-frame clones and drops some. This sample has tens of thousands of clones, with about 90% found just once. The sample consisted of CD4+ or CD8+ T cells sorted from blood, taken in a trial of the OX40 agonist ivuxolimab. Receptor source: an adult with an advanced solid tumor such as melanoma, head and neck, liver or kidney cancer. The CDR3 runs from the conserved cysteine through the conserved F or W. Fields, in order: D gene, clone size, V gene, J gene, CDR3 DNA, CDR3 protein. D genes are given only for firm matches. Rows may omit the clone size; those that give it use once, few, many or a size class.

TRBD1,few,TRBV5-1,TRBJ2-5,TGCGCCAGCAGCTTGGATCTCGGACAGGGGGCAAGAGAGACCCAGTACTTC,CASSLDLGQGARETQYF
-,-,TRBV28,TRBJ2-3,TGTGCCAGCAGTGCCAGGGATCGCGATACGCAGTATTTT,CASSARDRDTQYF
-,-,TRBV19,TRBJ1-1,TGTGCCAGTATAAAACAGGGTTGGACTGAAGCTTTCTTT,CASIKQGWTEAFF
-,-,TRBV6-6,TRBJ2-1,TGTGCCAGCAGTTACACCTGGTTGGGGTACAATGAGCAGTTCTTC,CASSYTWLGYNEQFF
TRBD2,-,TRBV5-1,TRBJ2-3,TGCGCCAGCAGCTTGGCCGGACTAGCGGCCCGGCTAGATACGCAGTATTTT,CASSLAGLAARLDTQYF
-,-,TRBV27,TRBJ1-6,TGTGCCAGCACGGCTCCACCCCTCCACTTT,CASTAPPLHF
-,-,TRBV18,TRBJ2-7,TGTGCCAGCTCACGCCGGCTCGGAAGCTCCTACGAGCAGTACTTC,CASSRRLGSSYEQYF
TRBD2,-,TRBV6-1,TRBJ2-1,TGTGCCAGCAGACTAGCGGGAGTAAACAATGAGCAGTTCTTC,CASRLAGVNNEQFF
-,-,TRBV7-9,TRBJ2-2,TGTGCCAGCAGCGCACAAAAGCCTGGCGGGGAGCTGTTTTTT,CASSAQKPGGELFF
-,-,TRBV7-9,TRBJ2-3,TGTGCCAGCCCCCGCCCCGGGGGGCGTAGCACAGATACGCAGTATTTT,CASPRPGGRSTDTQYF
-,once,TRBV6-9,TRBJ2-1,TGTGCCAGCACGCAGCTTTTAGGGGTAGCGGTCTCCTACAATGAGCAGTTCTTC,CASTQLLGVAVSYNEQFF
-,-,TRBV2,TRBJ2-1,TGTGCCAGCAGTGAGGGGCGCGGGAACTACAATGAGCAGTTCTTC,CASSEGRGNYNEQFF
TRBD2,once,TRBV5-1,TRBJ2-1,TGCGCCAGCAATCAAGCGGGAGGAACTGAGCAGTTCTTC,CASNQAGGTEQFF
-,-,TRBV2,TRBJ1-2,TGTGCCAGCACCAGTGCAGGGCACTATGGCTACACCTTC,CASTSAGHYGYTF
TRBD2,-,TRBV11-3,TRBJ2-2,TGTGCCAGCAGCTTTTCGGGACTAGCGGGAGGGATGAACACCGGGGAGCTGTTTTTT,CASSFSGLAGGMNTGELFF
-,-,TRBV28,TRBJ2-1,TGTGCCAGCAGTTTTCCCAATAATCATGAGCAGTTCTTC,CASSFPNNHEQFF
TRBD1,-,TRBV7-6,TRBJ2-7,TGTGCCAGCAGCTTAGGGGACAGGGGGAACGAGCAGTACTTC,CASSLGDRGNEQYF
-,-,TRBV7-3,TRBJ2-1,TGTGCCAGCAGCTTAAGGGGCGGTGGCGGCCTTTACAATGAGCAGTTCTTC,CASSLRGGGGLYNEQFF
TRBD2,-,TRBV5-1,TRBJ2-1,TGCGCCAGCAGCTTGCCAATGACCGGGACTAGCGGGAGGGCCGGTAATGAGCAGTTCTTC,CASSLPMTGTSGRAGNEQFF
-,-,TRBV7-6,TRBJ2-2,TGTGCCAGCAGCTTAGCGAGTAACACCGGGGAGCTGTTTTTT,CASSLASNTGELFF
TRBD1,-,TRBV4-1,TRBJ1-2,TGCGCCAGCAGCCGAAGCTCTTTAACGACAGGGGGCAGCGGAGGCTACACCTTC,CASSRSSLTTGGSGGYTF
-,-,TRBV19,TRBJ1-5,TGTGCCAGTAGTATAACCCCCGGGCAGCCCCAGCATTTT,CASSITPGQPQHF
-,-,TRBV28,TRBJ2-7,TGTGCCAGCAGGGGCCGGAGTGGGGGCGGGTACGAGCAGTACTTC,CASRGRSGGGYEQYF
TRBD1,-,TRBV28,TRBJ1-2,TGTGCCAGCAGCACCCAGACAGGGAACTATGGCTACACCTTC,CASSTQTGNYGYTF
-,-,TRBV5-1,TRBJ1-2,TGCGCCAGCAGCTTTAGCATCGACAGGAACTATGGCTACACCTTC,CASSFSIDRNYGYTF
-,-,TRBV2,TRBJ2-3,TGTGCCAGCAGTGGAGGGGGCACAGATACGCAGTATTTT,CASSGGGTDTQYF
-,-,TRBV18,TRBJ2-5,TGTGCCAGCTCACCACCGCTGGATCTGGAGACCCAGTACTTC,CASSPPLDLETQYF
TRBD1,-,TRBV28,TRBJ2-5,TGTGCCAGCAGGGAGGCCGGGACAGGGGGCTTCGGAGAGACCCAGTACTTC,CASREAGTGGFGETQYF
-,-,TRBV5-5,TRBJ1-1,TGTGCCAGCAGCTCTACATCAGGCACTGAAGCTTTCTTT,CASSSTSGTEAFF
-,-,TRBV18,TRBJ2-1,TGTGCCAGCTCACCAACGAACGGTTATGAGCAGTTCTTC,CASSPTNGYEQFF
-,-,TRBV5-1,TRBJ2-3,TGCGCCAGCAGCTTGGCTAGTTTGGATACGCAGTATTTT,CASSLASLDTQYF
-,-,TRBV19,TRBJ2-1,TGTGCCAGTAGTATTGGGGGGACCTACAATGAGCAGTTCTTC,CASSIGGTYNEQFF
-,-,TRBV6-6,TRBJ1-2,TGTGCCAGCAGACAGCCAAGGGGGGCTGGAGGCTACACCTTC,CASRQPRGAGGYTF
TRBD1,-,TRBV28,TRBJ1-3,TGTGCCAGCGGAGAAAACAGGGGCAGCTCTGGAAACACCATATATTTT,CASGENRGSSGNTIYF
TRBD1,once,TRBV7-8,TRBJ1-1,TGTGCCAGCAGCTTAAGGGGAGAGATAAACCGGGACAGGGGTTTAGGGAACACTGAAGCTTTCTTT,CASSLRGEINRDRGLGNTEAFF
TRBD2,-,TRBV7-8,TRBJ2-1,TGTGCCAGCAGCTTATTGGGGACTAGCGGGAGGGCTCTCTACAATGAGCAGTTCTTC,CASSLLGTSGRALYNEQFF
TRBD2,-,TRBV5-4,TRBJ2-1,TGTGCCAGCAGCTCTATAGGGACTAGCGGGAGGGGAGCCTCCTACAATGAGCAGTTCTTC,CASSSIGTSGRGASYNEQFF
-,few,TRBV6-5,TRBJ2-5,TGTGCCAGCAGTTACGAGGGGGTGTTGTACTTC,CASSYEGVLYF
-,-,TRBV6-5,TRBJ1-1,TGTGCCAGCAGTTACTACGGGGAGCAAGCTTTCTTT,CASSYYGEQAFF
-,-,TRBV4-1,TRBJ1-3,TGCGCCAGCAGCCAAGATCGAGGCCCTGGAAACACCATATATTTT,CASSQDRGPGNTIYF
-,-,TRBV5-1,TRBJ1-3,TGCGCCAGCAGCGGACCCGGGGTCGGAAACACCATATATTTT,CASSGPGVGNTIYF
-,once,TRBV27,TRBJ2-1,TGTGCCAGCAGTTTAAGCGTACCCCGGGGCAATGAGCAGTTCTTC,CASSLSVPRGNEQFF
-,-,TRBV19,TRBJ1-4,TGTGCCAGTACGGACATCGGGGGTGAAAAACTGTTTTTT,CASTDIGGEKLFF
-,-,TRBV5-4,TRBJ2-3,TGTGCCAGCAGCTTGGCGGCGGGGAGCACAGATACGCAGTATTTT,CASSLAAGSTDTQYF
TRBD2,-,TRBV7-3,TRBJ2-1,TGTGCCAGCAGCTTACGGACTAGCGGGAGCGGAGAGCAGTTCTTC,CASSLRTSGSGEQFF
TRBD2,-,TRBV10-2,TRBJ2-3,TGCGCCAGCAGCGCCACTAGCGGGAGGGGGGGACTCCGCACAGATACGCAGTATTTT,CASSATSGRGGLRTDTQYF
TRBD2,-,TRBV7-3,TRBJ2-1,TGTGCCAGCAGCCCTGAGGTAGCGGGAGGCAATGAGCAGTTCTTC,CASSPEVAGGNEQFF
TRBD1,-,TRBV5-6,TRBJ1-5,TGTGCCAGCAGCGGGGGCAGGGGGCAGCCCCAGCATTTT,CASSGGRGQPQHF
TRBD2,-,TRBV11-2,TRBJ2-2,TGTGCCAGCAGCTTAGAAGCTAGCGGGACTACCGGGGAGCTGTTTTTT,CASSLEASGTTGELFF